This TCR beta chain was retrieved from a study of tissue T cells after allogeneic stem cell transplantation. Across the study: Steroid-refractory graft-versus-host disease after allogeneic hematopoietic cell transplant qualified adults for prospective research-autopsy enrollment. Viable blood and marrow gave sorted CD3+ T cells if numbers allowed.

Study outcomes and limitations: Anatomically similar tissues had similar TCR repertoires within each patient. Blood and spleen captured only part of the tissue TCR repertoire.

About this clone: Its antigen is unknown.

The repertoire was sequenced with immunoSEQ multiplex PCR; TCRdb's copy has only in-frame clones and lacks some. The sample shows 25,000 or so clones, 91% of them seen only once. Germline CDR1 LNHDA, CDR2 SQIVND (reference sequence). The V end lost 5 bases, the J end lost 5 bases, and 12 bases lay between the germline ends. The length of the CDR3 is 13 residues. The receptor comes from a male donor older than 55 who later had graft-versus-host disease after an allogeneic stem cell transplant. The source was blood, collected before transplantation. This sequence joins TRBV19 and TRBJ1-1, with D maybe TRBD1 (6 bases). This chain's CDR3 is CASSYLGGTEAFF. For the CDR3, the DNA is TGTGCCAGTAGTTACCTAGGGGGGACTGAAGCTTTCTTT.